This T cell receptor beta chain was captured by sequencing in a study of shared clonotypes between healthy human individuals. The naive CD8 population came from CD45RO-negative cells selected for CCR7, without terminally differentiated effector memory CD45RA+ cells. Germline loops: CDR1 LNHDA, CDR2 SQIVND (reference sequence). Trimming pared 3 bases from V and 5 bases from J, leaving 17 bases between. The CDR3 contains 15 residues. Measured with immunoSEQ multiplex PCR; TCRdb has only the in-frame clones, and not every one. The table includes some 1,900,000 clones, approximately 94% detected once. Sequenced: naive CD8+ T cells sorted from blood. The clonotype originates from a man younger than 35 in good health. The chain carries TRBV19 and TRBJ2-7; D possibly corresponds to TRBD2 (6 bases). The CDR3 reads CASSIIVGLPNEQYF. The CDR3 nucleotides are TGTGCCAGTAGTATCATCGTGGGACTTCCCAACGAGCAGTACTTC.